A single sample is the source of the 12 T cell receptor beta chains below, sequenced in a study of shared clonotypes between healthy human individuals. Assay used: immunoSEQ multiplex PCR; TCRdb lists only in-frame clones, some missing. The data hold 500,000 or so clones, with about 96% observed a single time. The sequenced material came from naive CD4+ T cells sorted from blood. Indicated subset: CD45RA+ positively selected. The receptors originated from a woman younger than 45 in good health.

The J gene is TRBJ2-7, the V gene TRBV5-6; no reliable D call. In germline, CDR1 is SGHDT, CDR2 YYEEEE. Trimming left V 2 bases short and J 7 bases short, with 19 bases between. The CDR3 runs to 15 residues. The CDR3 sequence: CASSLFGLKWWEQYF. CDR3 DNA sequence: TGTGCCAGCAGCTTATTCGGGCTGAAGTGGTGGGAGCAGTACTTC. Variable domain in full (rest from reference TRBV5-6 and TRBJ2-7): DAGVTQSPTHLIKTRGQQVTLRCSPKSGHDTVSWYQQALGQGPQFIFQYYEEEERQRGNFPDRFSGHQFPNYSSELNVNALLLGDSALYLCASSLFGLKWWEQYFGPGTRLTVT.

A note on this clone: Germline and junction disagree at one end, which may indicate a read error. This chain uses TRBV5-4 with TRBJ2-2; a possible D gene is TRBD2 (6 bases). The CDR3 is made up of 14 amino acids. Germline CDR1 is SGHNT and CDR2 is YYREEE (reference sequence). CDR3: CASSLGGNAGELFF. Written as DNA, the CDR3 is TGTGCCAGCAGCTTAGGAGGGAACGCCGGGGAGCTGTTTTTT.

The rearrangement joins TRBV18 to TRBJ1-5; D not resolved. V shed 2 bases and J shed 8 bases, with 13 bases lying between them. The CDR3 contains 14 residues. Germline V CDR1 and CDR2: KGHSH, LQKENI. This chain's CDR3 is CASSPTGRKEPQHF. As DNA, the CDR3 is TGTGCCAGCTCACCAACGGGCAGAAAGGAGCCCCAGCATTTT.

This chain connects TRBV27 to TRBJ1-3; D uncertain. This CDR3 spans 12 amino acids. Germline CDR1 MNHEY, CDR2 SMNVEV (reference sequence). Trimming removed 8 bases at V and 0 bases at J, with 5 bases between. CDR3 sequence reads: CASGPSGNTIYF. In DNA form, the CDR3 reads TGTGCCAGCGGTCCCTCTGGAAACACCATATATTTT.

The chain uses TRBV28 and TRBJ1-4; D call uncertain. Trimming cost V 7 bases and J 3 bases, with 9 bases left between them. CDR1 is MDHEN, CDR2 SYDVKM, per germline. CDR3 length: 13 amino acids. DNA of the CDR3: TGTGCCAGCACCACAGACCCTAATGAAAAACTGTTTTTT. Amino acid sequence: CASTTDPNEKLFF.

V gene TRBV5-1 combines with J gene TRBJ2-7, with 11 bases identical to TRBD1. After removal of 4 bases from V and 6 bases from J, the junction contained 12 bases not matched to a gene. This CDR3 region has 16 residues. Germline-derived CDR1 and CDR2 are SGHRS and YFSETQ. CDR3: CASSLNPGTGGGEQYF. DNA of the CDR3: TGCGCCAGCAGCCTCAACCCCGGGACAGGGGGTGGCGAGCAGTACTTC. The whole variable domain, remainder taken from reference TRBV5-1 and TRBJ2-7, is KAGVTQTPRYLIKTRGQQVTLSCSPISGHRSVSWYQQTPGQGLQFLFEYFSETQRNKGNFPGRFSGRQFSNSRSEMNVSTLELGDSALYLCASSLNPGTGGGEQYFGPGTRLTVT.

The chain joins TRBV2 to TRBJ2-1; D is uncertain. This CDR3 has 12 residues. With 8 bases removed from V and 4 bases from J, the gap between germline ends came to 9 bases. The V gene's germline CDR1 is SNHLY and CDR2 FYNNEI. The CDR3 coding sequence is TGTGCCAGCTGGGGTTTATACAATGAGCAGTTCTTC. Amino acids: CASWGLYNEQFF.

The chain carries TRBV30 and TRBJ2-1, with 7 positions matching TRBD2. The CDR3 totals 13 residues. Trimming at V came to 5 bases and at J to 11 bases, leaving 12 bases not matched to a gene. CDR1 GTSNPN and CDR2 SVGIG come from the germline V gene (reference sequence). CDR3 sequence: CAWAGTTRRKQFF. The CDR3 DNA is TGTGCCTGGGCCGGGACTACCCGCCGCAAGCAGTTCTTC. The full variable domain, its missing parts supplied by reference TRBV30 and TRBJ2-1, is SQTIHQWPATLVQPVGSPLSLECTVEGTSNPNLYWYRQAAGRGLQLLFYSVGIGQISSEVPQNLSASRPQDRQFILSSKKLLLSDSGFYLCAWAGTTRRKQFFGPGTRLTVL.

The chain couples TRBV6-1 to TRBJ2-3, with D possibly TRBD2 on 5 matching bases. This CDR3 spans 16 amino acids. Germline loops: CDR1 MNHNS, CDR2 SASEGT. Trimming pared 2 bases from V and 1 base from J, leaving 13 bases between. This CDR3 reads CASSESGGFRTDTQYF. In DNA, the CDR3 is TGTGCCAGCAGTGAAAGCGGAGGTTTCCGCACAGATACGCAGTATTTT.

The V and J genes are TRBV7-9 and TRBJ1-2; 9 bases line up with TRBD1. The J segment lost 4 bases and the V segment lost 5 bases, leaving 8 bases of the junction unmatched. The CDR3 spans 15 residues. Germline V gene lookup returns CDR1 SEHNR and CDR2 FQNEAQ (reference sequence). The CDR3, as DNA: TGTGCCAGCAGCCCGGACAGGGGAGAGAGCTATGGCTACACCTTC. This encodes CASSPDRGESYGYTF.

The chain combines TRBV28 with TRBJ1-3; D is unclear. Germline V gene sequence: CDR1 MDHEN, CDR2 SYDVKM. This CDR3 is 14 amino acids long. V was cut by 5 bases and J by 2 bases, with 10 bases left in between. CDR3 in amino acids: CASSAHNPGNTIYF. As DNA, the CDR3 is TGTGCCAGCAGTGCCCATAACCCTGGAAACACCATATATTTT.

In its sample, this clone was seen once. Distinct nucleotide sequences in the sample also encode this CDR3. This sequence joins TRBV6-5 and TRBJ2-7; possible D gene TRBD2, 5 bases. The length of the CDR3 is 14 residues. Germline V CDR1 and CDR2: MNHEY, SVGAGI. V lost 0 bases and J lost 2, with 8 bases in between. CDR3 sequence reads: CASSYSGGPYEQYF. CDR3 DNA: TGTGCCAGCAGTTACTCTGGCGGGCCCTACGAGCAGTACTTC.